This entry lists 20 T cell receptor beta chains sequenced from one sample in a study of PD-L1 blockade in urothelial cancer. Produced via immunoSEQ multiplex PCR; TCRdb's table is partial and in-frame only. The table shows about 39,000 clones, with about 80% occurring only once. Indicated time point: peripheral blood 6 weeks after treatment start. The sample here was PBMCs, taken around atezolizumab (anti-PD-L1) treatment. These receptors were collected from a man aged 40-55 years with urothelial cancer.

The chain has TRBV9 and TRBJ1-1; D might be TRBD1 (5 bases). Germline V gene lookup returns CDR1 SGDLS and CDR2 YYNGEE. CDR3 size: 15 residues. V lost 2 bases to trimming and J lost 0 bases, with 11 bases between them. The DNA of the CDR3 is TGTGCCAGCAGCGTGACAGATGGAGTGAACACTGAAGCTTTCTTT. Protein sequence: CASSVTDGVNTEAFF.

J is TRBJ2-2 and V is TRBV7-6; no clear D gene. CDR3 length: 13 residues. V shed 2 bases and J shed 4 bases, with 5 bases lying between them. From germline, CDR1 is SGHVS and CDR2 FNYEAQ. As DNA, the CDR3 is TGTGCCAGCAGCTTAACATCCACCGGGGAGCTGTTTTTT. Encoded protein: CASSLTSTGELFF. Drawing the rest from reference TRBV7-6 and TRBJ2-2, the complete variable domain is GAGVSQSPRYKVTKRGQDVALRCDPISGHVSLYWYRQALGQGPEFLTYFNYEAQQDKSGLPNDRFSAERPEGSISTLTIQRTEQRDSAMYRCASSLTSTGELFFGEGSRLTVL.

This clone counts as medium-sized. This sequence joins TRBV4-1 and TRBJ2-7; 13 bases map to TRBD2. The CDR3 length is 15 residues. Per the germline V gene, CDR1 is MGHRA and CDR2 is YSYEKL. Unmatched junction bases numbered 3, after V lost 4 bases and J lost 3 bases. CDR3 sequence: CASSPRTSGSYEQYF. The DNA for the CDR3 is TGCGCCAGCAGCCCTAGGACTAGCGGGAGCTACGAGCAGTACTTC.

The chain carries TRBV27 and TRBJ2-3; TRBD2 is a possible D gene (5 bases). This CDR3 has 14 residues. The V end lost 2 bases, the J end lost 5 bases, and 11 bases lay between the germline ends. The V gene's germline CDR1 is MNHEY and CDR2 SMNVEV (reference sequence). CDR3 residues: CASSLQAGVDTQYF. DNA for the CDR3: TGTGCCAGCAGTTTACAGGCCGGGGTAGATACGCAGTATTTT.

The J gene is TRBJ1-4, the V gene TRBV7-8; D is uncertain. Trimming shortened V by 2 bases and J by 0 bases, and 7 bases separated the two germline ends. This CDR3 has 15 residues. Germline lookup yields CDR1 SGHVS and CDR2 FQNEAQ. CDR3 sequence: CASSLWRSTNEKLFF. CDR3 bases: TGTGCCAGCAGCTTATGGAGATCAACTAATGAAAAACTGTTTTTT.

This rearrangement joins TRBV20-1 to TRBJ1-1; 7 bases map to TRBD1. The V and J ends lost 2 bases and 12 bases, in that order; junction bases with no gene match: 6. CDR3 length equals 11 residues. The V gene's germline CDR1 is DFQATT and CDR2 SNEGSKA (reference sequence). CDR3 nucleotides: TGCAGTGCTAGAACCCGGGACAGAACTTTCTTT. It yields the protein CSARTRDRTFF.

V usage is TRBV2 and J usage is TRBJ1-5; tentatively, D is TRBD1 (5 bases). CDR3 size: 17 residues. V shed 3 bases and J shed 0 bases, with 15 bases lying between them. CDR1 SNHLY and CDR2 FYNNEI come from the germline V gene. The CDR3 region is CASSDKGARYSNQPQHF. Written as DNA, the CDR3 is TGTGCCAGCAGTGATAAAGGGGCGCGGTATAGCAATCAGCCCCAGCATTTT.

In this sample, this clone turned up a few times. V and J are TRBV28 and TRBJ1-5; perhaps TRBD1 as D (6 bases). The V gene's germline CDR1 is MDHEN and CDR2 SYDVKM. This CDR3 region has 15 residues. V lost 7 bases and J lost 0, with 13 bases in between. Here the CDR3 DNA reads TGTGCCAGCAACACACTGACAGGTAGCAATCAGCCCCAGCATTTT. Translated, it gives CASNTLTGSNQPQHF.

The rearrangement uses TRBV7-2 and TRBJ1-4; D perhaps matches TRBD1 (5 bases). The V and J ends lost 2 bases and 8 bases respectively, with 15 bases between them. The CDR3 length is 15 residues. Germline CDR1 is SGHTA and CDR2 is FQGNSA. The CDR3, as DNA: TGTGCCAGCAGCTTACGCCCCGGGGGGAGGGAAAAACTGTTTTTT. Amino acid sequence: CASSLRPGGREKLFF.

Only one count was recorded for this clone. The rearrangement uses TRBV11-2 and TRBJ1-1; TRBD1 aligns across 8 bases. With 4 bases clipped from V and 6 bases from J, the junction kept 1 base outside the gene matches. This CDR3 has 12 amino acids. The germline gives CDR1 SGHAT, CDR2 FQNNGV. CDR3 amino acids: CASSSDRAEAFF. CDR3 DNA: TGTGCCAGCAGCTCGGACAGGGCTGAAGCTTTCTTT.

The rearrangement links TRBV28 to TRBJ2-7; possible D gene TRBD2, 6 bases. The CDR3 extends over 14 amino acids. V lost 10 bases and J lost 3, with 19 bases in between. Germline V gene lookup returns CDR1 MDHEN and CDR2 SYDVKM. In DNA, the CDR3 is TGTGCCACCCAAGGGGTCGTGGAGGGCTACGAGCAGTACTTC. Amino acids: CATQGVVEGYEQYF.

The rearrangement uses TRBV18 and TRBJ1-3; 9 bases match TRBD1. V shed 2 bases, J shed 6 bases, and the junction held 5 bases outside the gene matches. The germline V gene encodes CDR1 KGHSH and CDR2 LQKENI. The CDR3 runs 15 residues. The CDR3 is CASSPWDREQNTIYF. CDR3 nucleotides: TGTGCCAGCTCACCATGGGACAGGGAACAAAACACCATATATTTT.

V usage is TRBV28 and J usage is TRBJ1-1; perhaps TRBD1 as D (6 bases). The CDR3 runs 14 residues. Germline loops: CDR1 MDHEN, CDR2 SYDVKM. V was pared by 5 bases and J by 11 bases, with 21 bases between. The CDR3 region has the DNA TGTGCCAGCAGTCAATCATCGACCGGGACAAGGGCTTTCTTT. Translated: CASSQSSTGTRAFF.

In its sample, this clone was seen once. The V gene is TRBV6-6, the J gene TRBJ1-5, with D possibly TRBD1 on 6 matching bases. Per germline, CDR1 MNHNY and CDR2 SVGAGI (reference sequence). Trimming left V 5 bases short and J 3 bases short, with 11 bases between. There are 14 residues in the CDR3. CDR3 amino acids: CASSKDSPNQPQHF. CDR3 DNA: TGTGCCAGCAGTAAGGACAGCCCCAATCAGCCCCAGCATTTT.

The V call is TRBV2, the J call TRBJ2-7, with D possibly TRBD2 on 6 matching bases. Per germline, CDR1 SNHLY and CDR2 FYNNEI. V shed 1 base and J shed 4 bases, with 8 bases lying between them. The CDR3 consists of 13 residues. The CDR3 bases are TGTGCCAGCAGTGAAGGAGGGACTTACGAGCAGTACTTC. Encoded protein: CASSEGGTYEQYF.

The chain uses TRBV27 and TRBJ2-7; 9 bases map to TRBD2. Germline V gene sequence: CDR1 MNHEY, CDR2 SMNVEV (reference sequence). There are 16 residues in the CDR3. V was clipped by 5 bases and J by 6 bases; unmatched bases: 14. CDR3 sequence: CASSPTRPAGGSEQYF. CDR3 nucleotides: TGTGCCAGCAGTCCCACTCGCCCAGCGGGAGGAAGCGAGCAGTACTTC.

The chain couples TRBV19 to TRBJ2-7, with 10 positions matching TRBD1. Germline loops: CDR1 LNHDA, CDR2 SQIVND (reference sequence). Trimming at V came to 5 bases and at J to 4 bases, leaving 8 bases not matched to a gene. This CDR3 region has 15 residues. The CDR3 spells CASSPRTGGGYEQYF. The CDR3 DNA follows: TGTGCCAGTAGTCCCCGGACAGGGGGGGGATACGAGCAGTACTTC.

V gene TRBV7-9 combines with J gene TRBJ1-1, with 10 bases fitting TRBD1. Germline values: CDR1 SEHNR, CDR2 FQNEAQ (reference sequence). V was pared by 10 bases and J by 4 bases, with 12 bases of the junction left unmatched. This CDR3 comprises 15 residues. CDR3 in DNA: TGTGCCACCCGGGACAGGGGAGAAAGGGGCACTGAAGCTTTCTTT. Translating gives CATRDRGERGTEAFF.

The gene calls are TRBV4-1 and TRBJ2-1; 12 nucleotides agree with TRBD1. CDR3 length equals 20 residues. Germline lookup yields CDR1 MGHRA and CDR2 YSYEKL. The junction had 13 bases not matched to a gene; V was cut back by 4 bases and J by 0 bases. The chain's CDR3 is CASSLTGGQGAASSYNEQFF. DNA of the CDR3: TGCGCCAGCAGCCTCACTGGGGGACAGGGGGCCGCCAGCTCCTACAATGAGCAGTTCTTC.

The chain uses TRBV28 and TRBJ1-4; possibly TRBD1 for D (6 bases). Germline CDR1 and CDR2: MDHEN and SYDVKM. The V end was cut by 3 bases, the J end by 8 bases, with 16 bases between. The CDR3 is made up of 15 amino acids. CDR3 loop: CASSFPGTGKEKLFF. The CDR3 DNA follows: TGTGCCAGCAGTTTTCCCGGCACAGGGAAAGAAAAACTGTTTTTT. Drawing the rest from reference TRBV28 and TRBJ1-4, the complete variable domain is DVKVTQSSRYLVKRTGEKVFLECVQDMDHENMFWYRQDPGLGLRLIYFSYDVKMKEKGDIPEGYSVSREKKERFSLILESASTNQTSMYLCASSFPGTGKEKLFFGSGTQLSVL.